One sample yielded the 16 T cell receptor beta chains listed below, sequenced in a study of shared clonotypes between healthy human individuals (dated by TCRdb to the early 2020s). Libraries were made using the immunoSEQ multiplex PCR assay. TCRdb retrieved this table from immuneACCESS and kept in-frame rearrangements only. Not all clones are present; in checked studies, unresolved V genes account for under half, and no reason is known for the remainder. The sample data list about 2.3 million clones, and around 92% of these were observed just once. More than 0.35% of the sample belongs to the ten largest clones. The sequenced material came from naive CD4+ T cells from PBMCs. What this sample's cell subset or site label stands for: CD45RA+ positively selected. The source is a man between 18 and 29 years old in good health. Some clones in this sample may be carry-over from other donors' samples.

Points on this clone: Within the sample, other DNA sequences also encode this same CDR3. The rearrangement links TRBV5-4 to TRBJ2-1, with D unclear. Trimming removed 0 bases from V and 1 base from J, with 8 bases in between. Looked up from germline, CDR1 is SGHNT and CDR2 is YYREEE (reference sequence). The CDR3 length is 15 residues. The CDR3 coding sequence is TGTGCCAGCAGCTTGGTTGCGAGTTCCTACAATGAGCAGTTCTTC. Encoded protein: CASSLVASSYNEQFF. Filled out from reference TRBV5-4 and TRBJ2-1, the complete variable domain reads ETGVTQSPTHLIKTRGQQVTLRCSSQSGHNTVSWYQQALGQGPQFIFQYYREEENGRGNFPPRFSGLQFPNYSSELNVNALELDDSALYLCASSLVASSYNEQFFGPGTRLTVL.

This clone has more than one count but fewer than ten. The chain combines TRBV2 with TRBJ1-5; maybe TRBD1 (6 bases). Germline CDR1 is SNHLY and CDR2 is FYNNEI. V shed 5 bases and J shed 7 bases, with 12 bases lying between them. This CDR3 has 13 amino acids. CDR3 DNA: TGTGCCAGCAGTTACAGGGTTGAGCAGCCCCAGCATTTT. Translated, it gives CASSYRVEQPQHF.

The chain is built from TRBV18 and TRBJ2-6; either TRBD1 or TRBD2 may supply D (5 bases each). The CDR3 has 19 residues. The germline V gene encodes CDR1 KGHSH and CDR2 LQKENI. The germline V and J ends were trimmed by 2 bases and 1 base, with 18 bases remaining between them. The CDR3 here is CASSPISPSGASGANVLTF. CDR3 DNA: TGTGCCAGCTCACCAATCTCACCCTCCGGGGCATCTGGGGCCAACGTCCTGACTTTC.

This clone came up once. This rearrangement joins TRBV5-1 to TRBJ1-1; a possible D gene is TRBD1 (5 bases). Trimming stripped 2 bases from V and 8 bases from J, with 13 bases between. Per germline, CDR1 SGHRS and CDR2 YFSETQ. The CDR3 runs 13 residues. The CDR3 region has the DNA TGCGCCAGCAGCTTAGAAGGGGCGGGAGAAGCTTTCTTT. Protein product: CASSLEGAGEAFF.

The chain links TRBV5-1 to TRBJ2-5, with 9 bases fitting TRBD1. Losses at the gene ends were 2 bases for V and 5 bases for J; bases not matched to a gene: 10. Germline V gives CDR1 SGHRS, CDR2 YFSETQ. The CDR3 sequence is 16 residues long. CDR3 region: CASSFSGQGRFETQYF. Here the CDR3 DNA reads TGCGCCAGCAGCTTCTCCGGACAGGGGAGATTCGAGACCCAGTACTTC.

The rearrangement links TRBV9 to TRBJ1-2; no clear D. The CDR3 spans 14 residues. With 0 bases removed from V and 5 bases from J, the gap between germline ends came to 11 bases. Germline CDR1 SGDLS, CDR2 YYNGEE. The CDR3, as DNA: TGTGCCAGCAGCGTAGGTGAAGGAAAATATGGCTACACCTTC. It codes for CASSVGEGKYGYTF. The full variable domain, completed using reference TRBV9 and TRBJ1-2, is DSGVTQTPKHLITATGQRVTLRCSPRSGDLSVYWYQQSLDQGLQFLIQYYNGEERAKGNILERFSAQQFPDLHSELNLSSLELGDSALYFCASSVGEGKYGYTFGSGTRLTVV.

The rearrangement links TRBV6-4 to TRBJ2-3, with TRBD1 as a possible D gene (5 bases). The CDR3 totals 14 residues. CDR1 MRHNA and CDR2 SNTAGT come from the germline V gene. Trimming took off 4 bases at V and 2 bases at J, with 10 bases between the two ends. The chain's CDR3 is CASSVGADTDTQYF. CDR3 nucleotides: TGTGCCAGCAGTGTTGGGGCTGACACAGATACGCAGTATTTT.

V gene TRBV2 combines with J gene TRBJ2-3, with no clear D. The V end lost 4 bases, the J end lost 0 bases, and 11 bases lay between the germline ends. Germline loops: CDR1 SNHLY, CDR2 FYNNEI. CDR3 length: 15 amino acids. The CDR3 loop is CASSAEPSSTDTQYF. Here the CDR3 DNA reads TGTGCCAGCAGTGCGGAGCCCTCGAGCACAGATACGCAGTATTTT.

This clone was seen only once. The chain couples TRBV5-1 to TRBJ2-1; no clear D gene. The V gene's germline CDR1 is SGHRS and CDR2 YFSETQ. The V and J ends lost 0 bases and 0 bases respectively, with 10 bases between them. The CDR3 runs to 16 residues. As DNA, the CDR3 is TGCGCCAGCAGCTTGGTCGCCAGGAGCTCCTACAATGAGCAGTTCTTC. Amino acid sequence: CASSLVARSSYNEQFF.

In this sample, this clone turned up a few times. The chain uses TRBV2 and TRBJ2-1; 11 bases are shared with TRBD2. CDR1 is SNHLY, CDR2 FYNNEI, per germline. Trimming took 5 bases from V and 7 from J; bases not matched to a gene: 4. CDR3 length: 14 residues. CDR3 loop: CASSTSGSRNEQFF. CDR3 nucleotide sequence: TGTGCCAGCAGTACTAGCGGGAGTAGAAATGAGCAGTTCTTC.

This clone has more than one count but fewer than ten. The chain joins TRBV9 to TRBJ1-1; D is ambiguous. The germline gives CDR1 SGDLS, CDR2 YYNGEE. V lost 3 bases, J lost 6 bases, and 12 bases lay in between. The CDR3 contains 13 residues. The CDR3 nucleotides are TGTGCCAGCAGCGCCGTATCCCGGGCTGAAGCTTTCTTT. Protein product: CASSAVSRAEAFF.

This chain connects TRBV19 to TRBJ2-7; D is unclear. The V end was cut by 3 bases, the J end by 3 bases, with 9 bases between. This CDR3 has 13 amino acids. In germline, CDR1 is LNHDA, CDR2 SQIVND (reference sequence). In DNA, the CDR3 is TGTGCCAGTAGTATCACAGCTAACTACGAGCAGTACTTC. It translates to CASSITANYEQYF.

This rearrangement joins TRBV6-1 to TRBJ2-7, with D possibly TRBD2 on 6 matching bases. Trimming left V 4 bases short and J 5 bases short, with 15 bases between. Germline V gene data show CDR1 as MNHNS and CDR2 as SASEGT. This CDR3 has 14 amino acids. For the CDR3, the DNA is TGTGCCAGCAGTGGTAGCCGGAGGGCGGACGAGCAGTACTTC. The encoded protein is CASSGSRRADEQYF.

This clone was observed a single time. This sequence joins TRBV14 and TRBJ2-5; D is undetermined. Per germline, CDR1 SGHDN and CDR2 FVKESK. The CDR3 is 13 residues long. With 4 bases removed from V and 2 bases from J, the gap between germline ends came to 8 bases. CDR3 loop: CASSLLGQETQYF. CDR3 nucleotide sequence: TGTGCCAGCAGCCTACTCGGACAAGAGACCCAGTACTTC.

The chain employs TRBV5-4 and TRBJ1-1; no clear D. Between the trimmed V and J ends, which lost 4 bases and 4 bases, there was a span of 14 bases. The CDR3 is 14 residues long. CDR1 and CDR2 (germline): SGHNT, YYREEE (reference sequence). The CDR3 DNA is TGTGCCAGCAGCGCAACGGGAGGGAGCACTGAAGCTTTCTTT. This encodes CASSATGGSTEAFF.

The chain employs TRBV19 and TRBJ1-1; D uncertain. The CDR3 has 14 amino acids. V was shortened by 3 bases and J by 1 base, with 9 bases between the two germline ends. Germline V gene sequence: CDR1 LNHDA, CDR2 SQIVND (reference sequence). In DNA, the CDR3 is TGTGCCAGTAGTATGGAGGGCCCGAACACTGAAGCTTTCTTT. It is translated as CASSMEGPNTEAFF. The entire variable domain, with the rest obtained from reference TRBV19 and TRBJ1-1, is as follows: DGGITQSPKYLFRKEGQNVTLSCEQNLNHDAMYWYRQDPGQGLRLIYYSQIVNDFQKGDIAEGYSVSREKKESFPLTVTSAQKNPTAFYLCASSMEGPNTEAFFGQGTRLTVV.